The source of this T cell receptor (beta chain) is a study of cytomegalovirus exposure and HLA in healthy donors. This clone was picked up a small number of times. This PCR relied on a set of 60 Vbeta primers and 13 Jbeta primers. Profiling relied on immunoSEQ multiplex PCR, and the TCRdb table lists in-frame clones only, not all of them. The sample includes some 120,000 clones, about 73% of them seen just once. This CDR3 has 16 amino acids. Trimming removed 0 bases from V and 3 bases from J; junction bases left unmatched: 8. Germline values: CDR1 SGDLS, CDR2 YYNGEE. The sequence came from a woman aged 40 to 49 in good health and CMV-seronegative. J is TRBJ2-7 and V is TRBV9; 8 nucleotides align to TRBD2. Specimen: PBMCs. CDR3 bases: TGTGCCAGCAGCGTAGGGGGAGGCGGGAGGATCTACGAGCAGTACTTC. It specifies CASSVGGGGRIYEQYF.